This is a list of T cell receptor beta chains from one sample in a study of response to subunit inactivated influenza vaccine. One entry per CDR3 protein, called by TCRdb with MiXCR from the RT-PCR reads. The table records 550,000 to 800,000 distinct CDR3 sequences, approximately 15% of them present only once. The sample in question was PBMCs from blood, obtained approximately 15 days before vaccination. The receptors were gathered from a man aged 45-65 years who received an inactivated influenza vaccine. Both conserved end residues are part of each CDR3. D genes are given only for firm matches. Only part of the rows carry a size: once, few, many, or a class if the clone is expanded.

>14|few|TRBJ2-4|TRBD2|TRBV12-3/TRBV12-4
TGTGCCTCCTCCGGGACTAGCGGGAAAAACATTCAGTACTTC
CASSGTSGKNIQYF
>14|few|TRBJ1-1|.|TRBV19
TGTGCCAGTAGTATCGGGGCAGGGTTACCTGAAGCTTTCTTT
CASSIGAGLPEAFF
>16|.|TRBJ1-4|TRBD1|TRBV4-2
TGTGCCAGCAGCCAGGCCGGGACAGGGGAGGAGGGAAAACTGTTTTTT
CASSQAGTGEEGKLFF
>15|.|TRBJ1-4|.|TRBV20-1
TGCAGTGCCCCCCCGGGAGGCCTAGCAAATGAAAAACTGTTTTTT
CSAPPGGLANEKLFF
>15|many|TRBJ2-2|TRBD2|TRBV6-1
TGTGCCAGCAGGTCTAGCGGGGCCCGCACCGGGGAGCTGTTTTTT
CASRSSGARTGELFF
>17|.|TRBJ1-6|TRBD1|TRBV7-9
TGTGCCAGCAGCTTAGCGATAGGGACAGAGGATAATTCACCCCTCCACTTT
CASSLAIGTEDNSPLHF
>13|.|TRBJ2-3|.|TRBV7-3
TGTGCCAGCGCCTCCGACTCCGACACTACGCAGTATTTT
CASASDSDTTQYF
>14|.|TRBJ2-2|.|TRBV15
TGTGCCACCAGCAGAGAAGGGGCAATCGGGGAGCTGTTTTTT
CATSREGAIGELFF
>15|.|TRBJ2-5|.|TRBV6-2/TRBV6-3
TGTGCCAGCAGTTCCGAGGGACTTAGTACAGAGACCCAGTACTTC
CASSSEGLSTETQYF
>17|.|TRBJ2-1|TRBD2|TRBV6-2/TRBV6-3
TGTGCCAGCAGTTGGGCTAGCGGACTTAGGGCCTACAATGAGCAGTTCTTC
CASSWASGLRAYNEQFF
>17|.|TRBJ2-7|TRBD2|TRBV15
TGTGCCACCAGCAGCCGAAAGCTAGCGGGAGGGCCCGACGAGCAGTACTTC
CATSSRKLAGGPDEQYF
>18|.|TRBJ2-3|TRBD2|TRBV2
TGTGCCAGCAGTGAGGTGTTGAGCGGGGGCCTCCACACAGATACGCAGTATTTT
CASSEVLSGGLHTDTQYF
>12|.|TRBJ2-7|TRBD1|TRBV6-5
TGTGCCACCAGGGGACAGATCTACGAGCAGTACTTC
CATRGQIYEQYF
>15|few|TRBJ2-5|.|TRBV15
TGTGCCACCAGCAGAGATCTTGTGGTCCGGGAGACCCAGTACTTC
CATSRDLVVRETQYF
>13|.|TRBJ2-7|.|TRBV5-6
TGTGCCAGCAGTCACCAGGGTATCTACGAGCAGTACTTC
CASSHQGIYEQYF
>15|many|TRBJ2-7|.|TRBV4-3
TGCGCCAGCAGCCAAGATCCAGCGGGCGTCTACGAGCAGTACTTC
CASSQDPAGVYEQYF
>16|many|TRBJ2-1|.|TRBV12-3/TRBV12-4
TGTGCCAGCAGTTTACAAGGTTGGGGGGCAGGCGATGAGCAGTTCTTC
CASSLQGWGAGDEQFF
>14|few|TRBJ2-7|TRBD2|TRBV28
TGTGCCAGCAATTTGGCGGGAGTTTTATACGAGCAGTACTTC
CASNLAGVLYEQYF
>13|few|TRBJ2-5|.|TRBV7-9
TGTGCCAGCAGCCCGATAGGGCTCTGGACCCAGTACTTC
CASSPIGLWTQYF